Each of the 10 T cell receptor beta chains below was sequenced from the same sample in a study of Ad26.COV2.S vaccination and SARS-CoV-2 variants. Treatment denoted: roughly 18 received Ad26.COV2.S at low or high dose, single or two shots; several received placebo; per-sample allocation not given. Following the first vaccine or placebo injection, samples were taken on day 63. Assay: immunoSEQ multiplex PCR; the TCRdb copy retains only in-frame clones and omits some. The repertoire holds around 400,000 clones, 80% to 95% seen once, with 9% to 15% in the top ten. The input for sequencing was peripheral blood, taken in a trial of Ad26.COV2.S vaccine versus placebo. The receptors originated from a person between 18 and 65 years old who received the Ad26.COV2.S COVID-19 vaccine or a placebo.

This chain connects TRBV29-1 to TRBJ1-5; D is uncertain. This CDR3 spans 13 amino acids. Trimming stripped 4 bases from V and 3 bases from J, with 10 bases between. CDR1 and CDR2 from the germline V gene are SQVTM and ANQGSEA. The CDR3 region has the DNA TGCAGCGTTGCCAGAGAATTCAATCAGCCCCAGCATTTT. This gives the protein CSVAREFNQPQHF. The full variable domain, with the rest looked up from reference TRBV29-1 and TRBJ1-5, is SAVISQKPSRDICQRGTSLTIQCQVDSQVTMMFWYRQQPGQSLTLIATANQGSEATYESGFVIDKFPISRPNLTFSTLTVSNMSPEDSSIYLCSVAREFNQPQHFGDGTRLSIL.

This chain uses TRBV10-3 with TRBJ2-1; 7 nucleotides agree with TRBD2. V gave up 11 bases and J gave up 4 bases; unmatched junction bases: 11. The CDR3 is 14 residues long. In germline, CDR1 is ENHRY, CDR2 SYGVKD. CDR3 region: CAGSVSGNYNEQFF. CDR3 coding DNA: TGTGCCGGCTCCGTGAGCGGGAATTACAATGAGCAGTTCTTC.

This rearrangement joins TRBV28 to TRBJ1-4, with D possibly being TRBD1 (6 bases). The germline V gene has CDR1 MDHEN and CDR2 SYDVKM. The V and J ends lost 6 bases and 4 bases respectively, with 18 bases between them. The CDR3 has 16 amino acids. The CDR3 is CASRGADSKLNEKLFF. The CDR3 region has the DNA TGTGCCAGCAGGGGAGCGGACAGCAAACTTAATGAAAAACTGTTTTTT.

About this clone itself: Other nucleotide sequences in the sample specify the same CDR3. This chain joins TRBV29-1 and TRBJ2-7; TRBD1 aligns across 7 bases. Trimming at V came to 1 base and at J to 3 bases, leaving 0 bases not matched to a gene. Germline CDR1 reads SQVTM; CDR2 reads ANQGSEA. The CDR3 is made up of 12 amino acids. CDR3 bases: TGCAGCGTTGAAGGACAGGGCTACGAGCAGTACTTC. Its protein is CSVEGQGYEQYF.

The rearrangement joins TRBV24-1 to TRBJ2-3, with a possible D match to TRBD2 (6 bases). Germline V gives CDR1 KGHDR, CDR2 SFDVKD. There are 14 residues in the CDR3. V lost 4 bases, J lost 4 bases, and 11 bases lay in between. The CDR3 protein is CATSEKGLPDTQYF. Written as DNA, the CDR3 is TGTGCCACCAGTGAGAAGGGACTTCCAGATACGCAGTATTTT.

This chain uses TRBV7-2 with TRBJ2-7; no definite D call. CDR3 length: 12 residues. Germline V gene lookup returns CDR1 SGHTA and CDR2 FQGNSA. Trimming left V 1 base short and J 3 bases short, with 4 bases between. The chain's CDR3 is CASSLGRYEQYF. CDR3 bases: TGTGCCAGCAGCTTAGGCCGCTACGAGCAGTACTTC.

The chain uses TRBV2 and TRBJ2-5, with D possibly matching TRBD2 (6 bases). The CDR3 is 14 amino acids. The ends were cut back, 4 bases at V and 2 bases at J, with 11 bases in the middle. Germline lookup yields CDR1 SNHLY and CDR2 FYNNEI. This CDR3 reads CASSGPSVQETQYF. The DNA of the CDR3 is TGTGCCAGCAGTGGGCCTAGCGTACAAGAGACCCAGTACTTC.

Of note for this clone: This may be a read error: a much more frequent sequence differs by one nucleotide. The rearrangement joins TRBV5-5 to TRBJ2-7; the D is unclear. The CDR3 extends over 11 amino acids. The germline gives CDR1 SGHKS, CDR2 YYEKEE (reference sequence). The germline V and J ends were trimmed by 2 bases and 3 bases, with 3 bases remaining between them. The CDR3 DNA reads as TGTGCCAGCAGCTTTATCTACGAGCAGTACTTC. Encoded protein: CASSFIYEQYF.

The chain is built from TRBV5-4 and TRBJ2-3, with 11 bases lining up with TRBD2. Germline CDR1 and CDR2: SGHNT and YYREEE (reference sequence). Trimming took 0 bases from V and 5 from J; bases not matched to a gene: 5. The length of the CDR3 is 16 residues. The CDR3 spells CASSLELAGGKDTQYF. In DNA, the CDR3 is TGTGCCAGCAGCTTGGAGTTAGCGGGAGGGAAAGATACGCAGTATTTT.

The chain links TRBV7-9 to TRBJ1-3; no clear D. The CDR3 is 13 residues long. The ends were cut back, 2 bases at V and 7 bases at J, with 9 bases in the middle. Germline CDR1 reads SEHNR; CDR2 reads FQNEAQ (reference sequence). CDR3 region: CASSLTHPNTIYF. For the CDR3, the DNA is TGTGCCAGCAGCTTAACCCATCCCAACACCATATATTTT.